These T cell receptor beta chains were read from a single sample in a study of blood T cell repertoires in COVID-19. Libraries were prepared by immunoSEQ multiplex PCR; TCRdb keeps only in-frame clonotypes and omits some of them. Among 100,000 to 150,000 clones listed, around 76% were seen once. The sample comprised peripheral blood. These receptors came from a man aged 80 or over with COVID-19, enrolled during active disease. CDR3s leave out the opening cysteine and the closing phenylalanine or tryptophan. The order of the fields is J gene, V gene, D gene, clone size, CDR3 protein. The D gene is left open where the match is weak. The size entry is marked missing in some rows and otherwise reads once, few, many or a size class.

TRBJ2-3	TRBV2	.	.	ASSPGWSTDTQY
TRBJ1-5	TRBV2	.	.	ASSGGGDSNQPQH
TRBJ2-7	TRBV12-3/TRBV12-4	.	.	ASSLSATYEQY
TRBJ2-5	TRBV29-1	.	.	SVDAGFETQY
TRBJ2-7	TRBV5-1	TRBD2	few	ASSPGLAPPYEQY
TRBJ1-6	TRBV7-6	.	.	ASSLTSGGNSPLH
TRBJ1-1	TRBV9	TRBD1	.	ASSVGAGDSRQAF
TRBJ2-5	TRBV5-1	TRBD2	.	ASSWTSGETQY
TRBJ2-3	TRBV4-1	TRBD2	once	ASSQVPSTGGRSTDTQY
TRBJ1-3	TRBV19	.	.	ASRVDTSSGNTIY
TRBJ1-2	TRBV19	TRBD1	.	ASSRDRANYGYT
TRBJ2-3	TRBV4-3	TRBD2	.	ASSQAASGLDTQY
TRBJ2-1	TRBV13	TRBD2	.	ASSTGGGYNEQF
TRBJ1-5	TRBV7-2	.	few	ASSLGENQPQH
TRBJ2-7	TRBV10-2	.	.	ASRGTVSYEQY
TRBJ2-7	TRBV14	.	.	ASSQWAGGGEQY
TRBJ1-3	TRBV5-1	TRBD1	.	ASSLGGTGNGNTIY
TRBJ1-2	TRBV19	.	few	ASRDTFYGYT
TRBJ2-5	TRBV7-9	TRBD2	.	ASSTRTSGSETQY
TRBJ2-5	TRBV11-1	TRBD2	.	ASSLDGSGSPETQY
TRBJ2-3	TRBV5-1	TRBD2	once	ARSTGTSSSQY
TRBJ2-3	TRBV5-1	TRBD1	.	ASSPWTGSTDTQY
TRBJ2-3	TRBV2	.	.	ASSARLRTDTQY